This record concerns one TCR beta chain sequence. The antigen remains unidentified. Trimming removed 4 bases at V and 9 bases at J, with 13 bases between. Per the germline V gene, CDR1 is GTSNPN and CDR2 is SVGIG (reference sequence). This CDR3 is built from 11 residues. This specimen comes from a study of T-cell reconstitution after alpha-beta-depleted transplantation in children. General study findings and limits: By about two months after transplant, alpha-beta T cells reportedly arose from several hundred graft clones that had expanded. Most T-cell counts and diversity one year after the transplant came from T cells that were newly produced.

The authors prepared the TCRbeta library with unique molecular identifiers. One entry per CDR3 protein, called by TCRdb with MiXCR from the PCR reads. This sample yields about 590,000 distinct CDR3 sequences, of which approximately 13% are seen a single time; about 2.2% belongs to the top ten. This chain uses TRBV30 with TRBJ2-7; unclear D gene. Sequencing was performed on PBMCs, mostly from graft donor cells, taken 360 days after TCRalphabeta/CD19-depleted stem cell transplant. The receptor was derived from a male patient younger than 18 who had a stem cell transplant for acute myeloid leukemia, so the T cells may come from the graft donor. CDR3 loop: CAWTLMDVQYF. CDR3 nucleotides: TGTGCCTGGACTTTAATGGACGTGCAGTACTTC.